These 9 T cell receptor beta chains share one sample of origin, sequenced in a study of CD8+ T cells in alopecia areata. As the sequencing template, cDNA was produced by extracting RNA and reverse transcribing it. The protocol was immunoSEQ multiplex PCR, while the TCRdb copy is restricted to in-frame clones and leaves out a portion. Among about 92,000 clones, roughly 47% were seen once, and the ten largest hold less than 20%. Described treatment: oral pan-JAK inhibitor, 5-10 mg twice daily. The source material was CD8+ T cells sorted from blood, sampled at week 24, from a patient treated with tofacitinib. The receptors were gathered from a human donor with alopecia areata.

The rearrangement links TRBV7-2 to TRBJ2-3; D gene uncertain. In germline, CDR1 is SGHTA, CDR2 FQGNSA. The CDR3 totals 15 residues. The ends were cut back, 6 bases at V and 8 bases at J, with 21 bases in the middle. The CDR3 here is CASSPELSLSATQYF. Written as DNA, the CDR3 is TGTGCCAGCAGTCCCGAGTTGAGCCTATCAGCTACGCAGTATTTT.

The table lists this clone with a few counts. Here the CDR3 reads CASSSQGYEQYF. The DNA of the CDR3 is TGTGCCAGCAGCTCCCAGGGCTACGAGCAGTACTTC. This sequence joins TRBV5-4 and TRBJ2-7, with a tentative D call TRBD1 (5 bases). Germline V gene sequence: CDR1 SGHNT, CDR2 YYREEE (reference sequence). Trimming removed 3 bases from V and 3 bases from J, with 7 bases in between. The length of the CDR3 is 12 residues.

The CDR3 region has the DNA TGTGCCAGCAGCTTAGGGGGCCGGGTCTCGTACAATGAGCAGTTCTTC. This codes for CASSLGGRVSYNEQFF. The rearrangement links TRBV11-1 to TRBJ2-1; D is perhaps TRBD1 (5 bases). Germline assignment: CDR1 SGHAT and CDR2 FQDESV (reference sequence). This CDR3 comprises 16 residues. V lost 1 base, J lost 4 bases, and 14 bases lay in between.

This clone turned up a few times. The V and J genes are TRBV6-1 and TRBJ1-2; 8 positions agree with TRBD1. The germline gives CDR1 MNHNS, CDR2 SASEGT. Unmatched junction bases numbered 7, after V lost 8 bases and J lost 11 bases. CDR3 size: 11 residues. CDR3: CASGTGTLYTF. CDR3 DNA sequence: TGTGCCAGCGGGACAGGAACTCTTTACACCTTC.

The chain carries TRBV7-2 and TRBJ2-2, with no clear D. Per the germline V gene, CDR1 is SGHTA and CDR2 is FQGNSA. Trimming took 0 bases from V and 8 from J, leaving 13 bases between them. The length of the CDR3 is 15 residues. CDR3 coding DNA: TGTGCCAGCAGCTTAGCCCCGTCGCGCGCGGGGGAGCTGTTTTTT. Amino acids: CASSLAPSRAGELFF.

The sample holds a few counts of this clone. V usage is TRBV4-1 and J usage is TRBJ2-3; D is perhaps TRBD1 (5 bases). This CDR3 is built from 14 residues. Germline values: CDR1 MGHRA, CDR2 YSYEKL. V lost 4 bases and J 5 bases, leaving 13 bases between the germline ends. DNA of the CDR3: TGCGCCAGCAGCCCTGGACATACCGGAGATACGCAGTATTTT. Translated: CASSPGHTGDTQYF.

The chain combines TRBV30 with TRBJ1-1, with 7 bases lining up with TRBD1. V lost 8 bases, J lost 7 bases, and 10 bases stayed unmatched. This CDR3 spans 12 amino acids. Germline V gives CDR1 GTSNPN, CDR2 SVGIG (reference sequence). In DNA form, the CDR3 reads TGTGCCGTCGGAATTACAGGGGATGAAGCTTTCTTT. It translates to CAVGITGDEAFF.

J is TRBJ1-2 and V is TRBV5-1; no reliable D call. Trimming shortened V by 0 bases and J by 6 bases, and 6 bases separated the two germline ends. CDR1 is SGHRS and CDR2 is YFSETQ in the germline V gene. The CDR3 covers 12 residues. The CDR3 loop reads CASSLGSDGYTF. CDR3 sequence (DNA): TGCGCCAGCAGCTTGGGTAGCGATGGCTACACCTTC.

This clone was recorded a few times. The rearrangement joins TRBV28 to TRBJ2-5; 11 nucleotides line up with TRBD1. J was trimmed by 6 bases and V by 4 bases; bases with no gene match: 4. The CDR3 spans 14 residues. The germline V gene encodes CDR1 MDHEN and CDR2 SYDVKM. CDR3 sequence: CASSSGQGVQTQYF. The CDR3 coding sequence is TGTGCCAGCAGTTCGGGACAGGGGGTGCAGACCCAGTACTTC.